This TCR beta chain was sequenced for a study of blood T cell repertoires in COVID-19. Source study methods: By means of reference gene primer amplification, nucleated cell counts were estimated. Libraries were prepared by immunoSEQ multiplex PCR; TCRdb keeps only in-frame clonotypes and omits some of them. The DNA gave D and trimming, while V, J and clone size come from that table. The sample lists 70,000 or so clones, roughly 79% occurring once. The source is a man aged 60 to 75 with acute or convalescent COVID-19. Sequenced input: peripheral blood.

In DNA, the CDR3 is TGCGCCAGCAGCTCTGACAGGGATTCACCCCTCCACTTT. As protein: CASSSDRDSPLHF. This chain joins TRBV5-1 and TRBJ1-6; TRBD1 matches 7 bases. The CDR3 consists of 13 residues. V was clipped by 3 bases and J by 8 bases; unmatched bases: 2. CDR1 SGHRS and CDR2 YFSETQ come from the germline V gene.